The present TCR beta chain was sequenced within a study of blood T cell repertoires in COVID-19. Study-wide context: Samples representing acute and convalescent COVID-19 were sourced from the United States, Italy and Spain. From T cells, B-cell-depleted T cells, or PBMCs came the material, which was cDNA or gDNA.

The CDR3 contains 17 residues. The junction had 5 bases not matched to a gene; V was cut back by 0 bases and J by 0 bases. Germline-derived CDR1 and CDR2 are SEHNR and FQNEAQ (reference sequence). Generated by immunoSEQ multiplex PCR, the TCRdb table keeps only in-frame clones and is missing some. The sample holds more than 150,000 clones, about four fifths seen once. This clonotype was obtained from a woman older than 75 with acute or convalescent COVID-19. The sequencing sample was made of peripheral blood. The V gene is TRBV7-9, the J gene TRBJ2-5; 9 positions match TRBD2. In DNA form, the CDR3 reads TGTGCCAGCAGCTTAGCGGGGCGGGAGGGCCACCAAGAGACCCAGTACTTC. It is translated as CASSLAGREGHQETQYF. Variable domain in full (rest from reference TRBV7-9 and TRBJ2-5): DTGVSQNPRHKITKRGQNVTFRCDPISEHNRLYWYRQTLGQGPEFLTYFQNEAQLEKSRLLSDRFSAERPKGSFSTLEIQRTEQGDSAMYLCASSLAGREGHQETQYFGPGTRLLVL.